Reported below is one T cell receptor beta chain. This clonotype turned up a few times. Its antigen remains undetermined. No base quality information exists; no much larger clone differs at one position. What the treatment or condition label conveys for this sample: live attenuated yellow fever vaccine strain. A standard Ficoll-Paque protocol was used to isolate PBMCs from peripheral blood. Dynabeads CD4 and CD8 positive selection kits were used to isolate CD4 and CD8 T-cell fractions. TriZol was used to extract RNA from bulk PBMCs, CD4 and CD8 fractions, and dextramer-positive and dextramer-negative fractions. These data are taken from a study of T cells after yellow fever vaccination (dated by TCRdb to the late 2010s). About the full investigation: The SMART-Seq v4 Ultra Low Input RNA kit was used to prepare libraries from fractions with low cell numbers. To follow T-cell clones before and after primary and booster YFV17D yellow fever vaccination, bulk TCR alpha and beta repertoires were sequenced over time. Two healthy male donors made up the cohort, one aged 18 to 30 years and the other aged 30 to 39 years. Blood samples were taken at several timepoints before and after primary and secondary immunization, and bulk PBMC replicates and cell subsets were isolated. Results the study describes overall, beyond this receptor: FACS-sorted repertoires could contain abundant contaminating clonotypes from the bulk population, so computational filtering was required. Most clones expanded after primary vaccination were re-detected after the booster (about 95% of CD4 and about 88% of CD8), suggesting broad memory maintenance. Compared with the primary T-cell response, the secondary T-cell response was weaker but faster, peaking on day 5 rather than day 15. Because only a couple of donors were included in the study, the extent to which the findings can be generalized is limited. A small share of clonotypes was detected in both CD4 and CD8 compartments, with the overlap likely arising from convergent recombination.

The reads were generated on an Illumina NovaSeq 6000. Synthesis of TCR cDNA relied on 5'RACE template switching, a step that introduced a universal primer site along with unique molecular identifiers. cDNA synthesis was primed from both the TCR alpha and TCR beta constant segments. Library amplification involved two PCR steps, and the second step added sample barcodes and sequencing adapters. Libraries were sequenced on Illumina HiSeq 2500 (2x100 bp) or NovaSeq (2x150 bp). The original pipeline was this. Demultiplexing of reads and collapsing into UMI consensus sequences were performed with MIGEC, and V(D)J alignment was carried out with MiXCR. Using edgeR on replicate PBMC samples, clonotypes were called vaccine-responding if FDR was below 0.01 and the log2 fold change was above 5 up to day 15. Each bulk clonotype received a CD4 or CD8 identity based on whether the sequenced CD4 or CD8 repertoire contained that clonotype at higher abundance. TCRdb redid the processing of the public reads, applying fastp at Q25 and MiXCR, and retained in-frame beta chains. Rows are combined by CDR3 protein, so each entry shows the most common genes and DNA. TCRdb's processing, not the authors', yielded these V and J calls. For this sample the table gives 340,000 or so distinct CDR3 sequences, of which around 13% were detected only once. 2.5% to 4% of the sample rests with the top ten.

This sample comprised CD4+ T cells sorted from PBMCs, obtained 15 days after the yellow fever booster vaccination. The clonotype was recovered from a man in his late teens or twenties who received the YFV17D yellow fever vaccine.

The nucleotides are TGTGCCAGCAGCCTGCCGGGACAGATTAATTCACCCCTCCACTTT. This sequence encodes CASSLPGQINSPLHF. Recombination connected TRBV5-4 to TRBJ1-6, and 7 junction bases match TRBD1. The germline V gene (reference sequence) specifies SGHNT as CDR1 and YYREEE as CDR2. V is cut back by 4 bases and J by 6 bases, with 7 bases in the junction unmatched. The CDR3 sequence holds 15 residues, the cysteine and phenylalanine included. Here the CDR3 DNA is all that survives: 45 bases in frame from base 1.